This T cell receptor beta chain derives from a study of cytomegalovirus exposure and HLA in healthy donors. Overall study: An earlier analysis found fewer than 120 million unique TCR beta sequences from approximately 190 million T cells. Of a few hundred genotyped donors, 75% to 90% grouped in the Caucasian-associated ancestry cluster.

The PCR ran on 60 Vbeta and 13 Jbeta primers. The data were produced by immunoSEQ multiplex PCR, yet TCRdb's version contains in-frame clones alone and is incomplete. The sample lists 73,000 or so clones, around 78% occurring once. General study results and limits: Despite most TCR sequences being rare, some public TCRs occurred in many donors. It was reportedly the case that the classifier diagnosed cytomegalovirus status with high specificity and sensitivity.

Comments on this clone: What it binds is unknown.

Sequenced material: PBMCs. This sequence was found in a man between 50 and 59 years old in good health and CMV-seronegative.

The DNA for the CDR3 is TGTGCCAGCAGCCGTCTGGCACCTAGCACAGATACGCAGTATTTT. Amino acid sequence: CASSRLAPSTDTQYF. The V and J genes are TRBV7-2 and TRBJ2-3; D gene ambiguous. The CDR3 is 15 amino acids. Germline loops: CDR1 SGHTA, CDR2 FQGNSA. V lost 5 bases and J lost 0, with 12 bases in between.